This TCR beta chain originates from a study of Ad26.COV2.S vaccination and SARS-CoV-2 variants. Noted treatment: around 19 received Ad26.COV2.S at low or high dose, single or two shots; 5 received placebo; per-sample allocation not given. Collection of the samples took place on day 63 after the first injection of vaccine or placebo. The CDR3 is 14 amino acids. CDR1 is MDHEN, CDR2 SYDVKM, per germline. Between the trimmed V and J ends, which lost 4 bases and 2 bases, there was a span of 10 bases. Generated by immunoSEQ multiplex PCR, the TCRdb table keeps only in-frame clones and is missing some. Of roughly 350,000 clones listed, roughly nine tenths are singletons.

The material was peripheral blood, obtained in a trial of Ad26.COV2.S vaccine versus placebo. V usage is TRBV28 and J usage is TRBJ2-3; no clear D gene. The clonotype was recovered from a person between 18 and 59 years old who received the Ad26.COV2.S COVID-19 vaccine or a placebo. The CDR3 sequence: CASSSTGDTDTQYF. The DNA of the CDR3 is TGTGCCAGCAGTTCAACCGGAGACACAGATACGCAGTATTTT.